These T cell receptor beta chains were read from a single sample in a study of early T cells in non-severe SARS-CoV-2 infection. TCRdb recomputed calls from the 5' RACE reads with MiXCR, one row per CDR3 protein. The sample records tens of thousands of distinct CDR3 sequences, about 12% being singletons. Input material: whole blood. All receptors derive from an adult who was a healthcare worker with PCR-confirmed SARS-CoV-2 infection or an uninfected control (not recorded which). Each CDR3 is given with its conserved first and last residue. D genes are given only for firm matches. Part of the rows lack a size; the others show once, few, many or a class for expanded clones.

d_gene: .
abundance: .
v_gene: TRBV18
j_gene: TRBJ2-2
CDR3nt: TGTGCCAGCTCAATTGACAGAACGAACACCGGGGAGCTGTTTTTT
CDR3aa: CASSIDRTNTGELFF

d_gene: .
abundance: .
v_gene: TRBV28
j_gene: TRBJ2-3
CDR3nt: TGTGCCAGCAGTTTAAATCAGATGACTACGCAGTATTTT
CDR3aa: CASSLNQMTTQYF

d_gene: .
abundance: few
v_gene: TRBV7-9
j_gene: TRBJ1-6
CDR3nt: TGTGCCAGCAGCTTAGCTGGAGAATCACCCCTCCACTTT
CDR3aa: CASSLAGESPLHF

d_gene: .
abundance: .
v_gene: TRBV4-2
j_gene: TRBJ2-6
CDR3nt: TGTGCCAGCAGCCAAGTGGGGGTTCCTGGGGCCAACGTCCTGACTTTC
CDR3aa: CASSQVGVPGANVLTF

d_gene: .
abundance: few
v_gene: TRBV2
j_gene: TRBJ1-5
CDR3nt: TGTGCCAGCAGTGAATGGGGAGCTCTACAGCCCCAGCATTTT
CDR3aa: CASSEWGALQPQHF

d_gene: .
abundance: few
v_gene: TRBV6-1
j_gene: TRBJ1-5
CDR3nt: TGTGCCAGCAGTGCTGTCAGCAATCAGCCCCAGCATTTT
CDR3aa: CASSAVSNQPQHF

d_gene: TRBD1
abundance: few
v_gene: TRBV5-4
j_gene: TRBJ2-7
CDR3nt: TGTGCCAGCAGCCCGGGACAGCTAGCCTACGAGCAGTACTTC
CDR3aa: CASSPGQLAYEQYF

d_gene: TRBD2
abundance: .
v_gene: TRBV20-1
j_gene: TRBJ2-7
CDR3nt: TGCAGTGCTAGAGGGAAGGCGGGAGGTTCCTACGAGCAGTACTTC
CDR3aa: CSARGKAGGSYEQYF

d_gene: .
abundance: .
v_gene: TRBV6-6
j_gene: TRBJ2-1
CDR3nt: TGTGCCAGCCTAACTGGGCCGGCTGGGTACAATGAGCAGTTCTTC
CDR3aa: CASLTGPAGYNEQFF

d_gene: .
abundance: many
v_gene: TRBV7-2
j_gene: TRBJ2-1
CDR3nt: TGTGCCAGCAGCTCAGACCTCCCGGGACCGCAGCTCAATGAGCAGTTCTTC
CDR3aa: CASSSDLPGPQLNEQFF

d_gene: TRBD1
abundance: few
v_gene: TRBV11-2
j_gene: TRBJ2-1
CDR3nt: TGTGCCAGCAGCTTACACCCGCCGCAGGGGGTCTCCTACAATGAGCAGTTCTTC
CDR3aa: CASSLHPPQGVSYNEQFF

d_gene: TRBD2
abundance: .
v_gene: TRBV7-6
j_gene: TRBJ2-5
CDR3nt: TGTGCCAGCAGCCCCAACAGCGGGAGGGCCAGCCCCGGCCAAGAGACCCAGTACTTC
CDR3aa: CASSPNSGRASPGQETQYF

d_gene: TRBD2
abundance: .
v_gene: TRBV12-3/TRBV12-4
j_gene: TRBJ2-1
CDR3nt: TGTGCCAGCAGTTTAAGACTAGCGGGAGGCACAGACAATGAGCAGTTCTTC
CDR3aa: CASSLRLAGGTDNEQFF

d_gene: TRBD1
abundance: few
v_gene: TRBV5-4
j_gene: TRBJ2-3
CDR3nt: TGTGCCAGCAGCTTGTACAGGGGTACAGATACGCAGTATTTT
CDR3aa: CASSLYRGTDTQYF

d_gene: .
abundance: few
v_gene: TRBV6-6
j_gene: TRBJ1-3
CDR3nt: TGTGCCAGCAGTTACGAGGCAGTTACAGGAAACACCATATATTTT
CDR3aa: CASSYEAVTGNTIYF

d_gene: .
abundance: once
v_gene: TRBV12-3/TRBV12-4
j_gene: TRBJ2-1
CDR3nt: TGTGCCAGCAGTTGGGCGGGGACGAGCTCCTACAATGAGCAGTTCTTC
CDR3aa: CASSWAGTSSYNEQFF

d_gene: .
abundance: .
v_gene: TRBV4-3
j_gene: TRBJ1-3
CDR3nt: TGCGCCAGCAGCCCACAAGGGCAATCTTCTGGAAACACCATATATTTT
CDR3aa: CASSPQGQSSGNTIYF

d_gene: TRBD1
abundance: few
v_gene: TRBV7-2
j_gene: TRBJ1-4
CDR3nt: TGTGCCAGCAGCTTGGGGGGACAGCTTCGATCTAATGAAAAACTGTTTTTT
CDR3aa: CASSLGGQLRSNEKLFF

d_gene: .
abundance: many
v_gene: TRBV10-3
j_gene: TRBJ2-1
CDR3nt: TGTGCCATCAGTGAGTCAAGAGCCTACAATGAGCAGTTCTTC
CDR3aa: CAISESRAYNEQFF

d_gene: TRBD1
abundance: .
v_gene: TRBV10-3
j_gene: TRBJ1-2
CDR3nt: TGTGCCATCCTGGGACAGCACTATGGCTACACCTTC
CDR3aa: CAILGQHYGYTF

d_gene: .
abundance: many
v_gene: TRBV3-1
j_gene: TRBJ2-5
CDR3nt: TGTGCCAGCACCGAAACCGGCGGCCCTGTCGAGACCCAGTACTTC
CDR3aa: CASTETGGPVETQYF

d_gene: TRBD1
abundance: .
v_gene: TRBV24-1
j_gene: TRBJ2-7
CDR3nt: TGTGCCACCAGTGTTCCACCCCCGGACAGGGGTCTGCGCGAGCAGTACTTC
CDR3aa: CATSVPPPDRGLREQYF

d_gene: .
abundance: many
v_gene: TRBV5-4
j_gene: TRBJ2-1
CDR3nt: TGTGCCAGCAGCTTGGGGATCGGGAAAAAGGGCGGTGAGCAGTTCTTC
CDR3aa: CASSLGIGKKGGEQFF

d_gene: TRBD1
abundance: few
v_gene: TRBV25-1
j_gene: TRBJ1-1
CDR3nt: TGTGCCAGCAGTGAGGCAGCGACAGGGGTCTTCTCTGAAGCTTTCTTT
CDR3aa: CASSEAATGVFSEAFF